These 30 T cell receptor beta chains were sequenced from one sample in a study of blood T cell repertoires in COVID-19. Repertoires were generated with immunoSEQ multiplex PCR, while TCRdb's copy carries only in-frame clones and drops some. In the table there are over 250,000 clones, roughly 86% of which are singletons. Sequenced input: peripheral blood. The receptors derive from a woman aged 45-65 years with acute or convalescent COVID-19.

The chain joins TRBV18 to TRBJ2-5, with D perhaps matching TRBD1 (5 bases). Germline V gene lookup returns CDR1 KGHSH and CDR2 LQKENI. This CDR3 has 15 residues. Deletions cut 6 bases from V and 5 bases from J, with 19 bases between. The CDR3 sequence: CASSPGAGYRETQYF. In DNA form, the CDR3 reads TGTGCCAGCTCGCCTGGGGCAGGGTATCGGGAGACCCAGTACTTC.

The CDR3 is CASSAIAGGDTDTQYF. Here the CDR3 DNA reads TGTGCCAGCAGCGCTATAGCGGGAGGAGACACAGATACGCAGTATTTT. The rearrangement joins TRBV6-4 to TRBJ2-3, with 10 bases that match TRBD2. With 6 bases clipped from V and 2 bases from J, the junction kept 8 bases outside the gene matches. This CDR3 comprises 16 residues. The V gene's germline CDR1 is MRHNA and CDR2 SNTAGT.

The rearrangement joins TRBV6-6 to TRBJ2-7; possible D gene TRBD1, 5 bases. With 6 bases removed from V and 3 bases from J, the gap between germline ends came to 15 bases. CDR3 length equals 14 residues. Germline V gene sequence: CDR1 MNHNY, CDR2 SVGAGI (reference sequence). The CDR3 DNA is TGTGCCAGCAGGGAGACGACAGTGCGCTACGAGCAGTACTTC. Amino acid sequence: CASRETTVRYEQYF.

The chain recombines TRBV5-1 with TRBJ2-7; weak D call: TRBD1 (6 bases). Germline assignment: CDR1 SGHRS and CDR2 YFSETQ. Deletions cut 0 bases from V and 2 bases from J, with 9 bases between. This CDR3 is 14 amino acids long. This CDR3 reads CASSLDRETYEQYF. The CDR3 region has the DNA TGCGCCAGCAGCTTGGACAGGGAGACCTACGAGCAGTACTTC.

The V gene is TRBV24-1, the J gene TRBJ2-3, with 14 bases that match TRBD2. The J segment lost 3 bases and the V segment lost 3 bases, leaving 10 bases of the junction unmatched. In germline, CDR1 is KGHDR, CDR2 SFDVKD. The CDR3 spans 19 residues. CDR3 region: CATSDAPGTSGRRTDTQYF. The CDR3 region has the DNA TGTGCCACCAGTGATGCGCCCGGGACTAGCGGGAGAAGAACAGATACGCAGTATTTT.

This chain links TRBV24-1 with TRBJ2-1; D is uncertain. The CDR3 extends over 14 amino acids. Trimming left V 3 bases short and J 6 bases short, with 11 bases between. The germline gives CDR1 KGHDR, CDR2 SFDVKD. The CDR3: CATSDPILLNEQFF. CDR3 coding DNA: TGTGCCACCAGTGATCCTATACTACTCAATGAGCAGTTCTTC.

The J gene is TRBJ2-3, the V gene TRBV15; 13 bases map to TRBD2. The germline V gene has CDR1 LNHNV and CDR2 YYDKDF (reference sequence). CDR3 size: 17 residues. With 5 bases clipped from V and 0 bases from J, the junction kept 5 bases outside the gene matches. In DNA, the CDR3 is TGTGCCACCAGCGGCAGGACTAGCGGGAGTAGCACAGATACGCAGTATTTT. Residues: CATSGRTSGSSTDTQYF. Full variable domain (missing parts from reference TRBV15 and TRBJ2-3): DAMVIQNPRYQVTQFGKPVTLSCSQTLNHNVMYWYQQKSSQAPKLLFHYYDKDFNNEADTPDNFQSRRPNTSFCFLDIRSPGLGDTAMYLCATSGRTSGSSTDTQYFGPGTRLTVL.

V gene TRBV7-3 combines with J gene TRBJ2-5; D is undetermined. Per germline, CDR1 SGHTA and CDR2 FQGTGA. V lost 1 base and J 4 bases, leaving 7 bases between the germline ends. The CDR3 totals 13 residues. The CDR3: CASSLNVGETQYF. CDR3 coding DNA: TGTGCCAGCAGCTTAAACGTCGGAGAGACCCAGTACTTC.

The table lists this clone with a few counts. J is TRBJ1-1 and V is TRBV18, with unresolved D. The CDR3 consists of 13 residues. Germline-derived CDR1 and CDR2 are KGHSH and LQKENI. V was trimmed by 3 bases and J by 3 bases, leaving 8 bases between them. The CDR3 here is CASSPSSDTEAFF. The CDR3 DNA reads as TGTGCCAGCTCACCCAGTTCTGACACTGAAGCTTTCTTT.

This chain connects TRBV5-4 to TRBJ1-5, with 9 bases identical to TRBD1. The junction had 4 bases not matched to a gene; V was cut back by 0 bases and J by 6 bases. CDR3 length equals 15 residues. The V gene's germline CDR1 is SGHNT and CDR2 YYREEE (reference sequence). The CDR3 DNA is TGTGCCAGCAGCTTGGGGACAGGGGTGAGTCAGCCCCAGCATTTT. Protein sequence: CASSLGTGVSQPQHF.

The genes are TRBV7-9 and TRBJ2-5, with TRBD1 matching over 8 bases. The germline CDR1 and CDR2 sequences are SEHNR and FQNEAQ (reference sequence). The CDR3 has 15 amino acids. Trimming took 2 bases from V and 5 from J; bases not matched to a gene: 7. The CDR3 bases are TGTGCCAGCAGCTTATCAGGGGGCCCCGGGGAGACCCAGTACTTC. This translates into CASSLSGGPGETQYF.

This chain links TRBV18 with TRBJ2-5; 7 bases agree with TRBD2. There are 16 residues in the CDR3. J gave up 5 bases and V 3 bases, and 12 bases lay outside the gene matches. Germline CDR1 KGHSH, CDR2 LQKENI. CDR3 in DNA: TGTGCCAGCTCACCCCCCCGGGGGGACTTCTCCGAGACCCAGTACTTC. The encoded protein is CASSPPRGDFSETQYF.

The chain is built from TRBV7-9 and TRBJ1-3, with TRBD1 matching 7 bases. V shed 5 bases and J 2 bases; nucleotides not matched to a gene: 6. CDR1 and CDR2 from the germline V gene are SEHNR and FQNEAQ (reference sequence). The CDR3 sequence is 15 residues long. Written as DNA, the CDR3 is TGTGCCAGCAGCCGACAGACAGGGACTGGAAACACCATATATTTT. Translated, it gives CASSRQTGTGNTIYF.

The rearrangement joins TRBV18 to TRBJ2-7, with 7 bases aligning to TRBD2. In germline, CDR1 is KGHSH, CDR2 LQKENI. The CDR3 length is 14 residues. V shed 4 bases and J 4 bases; nucleotides not matched to a gene: 7. In DNA form, the CDR3 reads TGTGCCAGCTCACAACGGCGGGAGCGGTACGAGCAGTACTTC. This codes for CASSQRRERYEQYF.

This chain uses TRBV27 with TRBJ2-5; TRBD2 agrees at 9 bases. V was clipped by 4 bases and J by 2 bases; unmatched bases: 5. CDR3 length: 15 residues. Germline loops: CDR1 MNHEY, CDR2 SMNVEV (reference sequence). CDR3 coding DNA: TGTGCCAGCAGTTGGCTAGCGGGAAGACAAGAGACCCAGTACTTC. Encoded protein: CASSWLAGRQETQYF.

The chain employs TRBV28 and TRBJ1-1, with a tentative D call TRBD1 (5 bases). CDR3 length: 11 amino acids. CDR1 and CDR2 (germline): MDHEN, SYDVKM. V lost 7 bases and J lost 5, with 8 bases in between. For the CDR3, the DNA is TGTGCCAGCACGGGGGTAACTGAAGCTTTCTTT. Translation gives CASTGVTEAFF.

The chain links TRBV18 to TRBJ2-3, with 9 bases that match TRBD2. The V and J ends lost 4 bases and 3 bases, in that order; junction bases with no gene match: 2. Germline loops: CDR1 KGHSH, CDR2 LQKENI. The CDR3 covers 14 residues. The CDR3 nucleotides read TGTGCCAGCTCACAGACTAGCGGTACAGATACGCAGTATTTT. Protein product: CASSQTSGTDTQYF. The whole variable domain, remainder taken from reference TRBV18 and TRBJ2-3, is NAGVMQNPRHLVRRRGQEARLRCSPMKGHSHVYWYRQLPEEGLKFMVYLQKENIIDESGMPKERFSAEFPKEGPSILRIQQVVRGDSAAYFCASSQTSGTDTQYFGPGTRLTVL.

The chain joins TRBV28 to TRBJ1-1; D uncertain. Trimming removed 1 base from V and 0 bases from J, with 9 bases in between. Germline V CDR1 and CDR2: MDHEN, SYDVKM. The CDR3 runs 15 residues. The chain's CDR3 is CASSLLARMNTEAFF. The CDR3 DNA reads TGTGCCAGCAGTTTATTGGCCAGGATGAACACTGAAGCTTTCTTT. The full variable domain, rest sourced from reference TRBV28 and TRBJ1-1, is DVKVTQSSRYLVKRTGEKVFLECVQDMDHENMFWYRQDPGLGLRLIYFSYDVKMKEKGDIPEGYSVSREKKERFSLILESASTNQTSMYLCASSLLARMNTEAFFGQGTRLTVV.

The CDR3 DNA sequence: TGTGCCAGTAGTGGGCTTACATACAATGAGCAGTTCTTC. The encoded protein is CASSGLTYNEQFF. V is TRBV19 and J is TRBJ2-1; no firm D call. This CDR3 has 13 amino acids. V lost 5 bases and J lost 4, with 9 bases in between. Looked up from germline, CDR1 is LNHDA and CDR2 is SQIVND (reference sequence). The variable domain in full, with the rest retrieved from reference TRBV19 and TRBJ2-1, is DGGITQSPKYLFRKEGQNVTLSCEQNLNHDAMYWYRQDPGQGLRLIYYSQIVNDFQKGDIAEGYSVSREKKESFPLTVTSAQKNPTAFYLCASSGLTYNEQFFGPGTRLTVL.

The count of this clone is one. The rearrangement uses TRBV10-3 and TRBJ2-2; TRBD2 agrees at 14 bases. CDR1 and CDR2 from the germline V gene are ENHRY and SYGVKD. The V gene end was trimmed by 10 bases and the J gene end by 5 bases; junction bases not matched to a gene: 18. The CDR3 contains 19 residues. In DNA form, the CDR3 reads TGTGCCAAAACATTGCTGACTAGCGGGAGGGCGGGTGCTACCGGGGAGCTGTTTTTT. Protein sequence: CAKTLLTSGRAGATGELFF.

The chain uses TRBV18 and TRBJ2-5, with a weak D call TRBD2 (5 bases). V gave up 1 base and J gave up 2 bases, with 11 bases separating them. CDR1 is KGHSH and CDR2 is LQKENI in the germline V gene. The CDR3 runs 15 residues. The CDR3 coding sequence is TGTGCCAGCTCACCACGAGTAGCGCATCAAGAGACCCAGTACTTC. It codes for CASSPRVAHQETQYF.

The V and J genes are TRBV25-1 and TRBJ2-7; TRBD2 matches at 9 bases. V was clipped by 8 bases and J by 2 bases; unmatched bases: 10. This CDR3 region has 15 residues. Germline V CDR1 and CDR2: MGHDK, SYGVNS. Written as DNA, the CDR3 is TGTGCCAGCGTTCATAGCGGGAGAGGGACCTACGAGCAGTACTTC. Its protein is CASVHSGRGTYEQYF.

A few counts support this clone. The chain has TRBV6-5 and TRBJ2-1; 13 bases agree with TRBD2. Germline V gene lookup returns CDR1 MNHEY and CDR2 SVGAGI. CDR3 length: 15 amino acids. The trim removed 8 bases at V and 4 bases at J, leaving 5 bases unmatched. The CDR3 nucleotides read TGTGCCAGCCGTCCGGGACTAGCGGGATACAATGAGCAGTTCTTC. Its protein product is CASRPGLAGYNEQFF.

The chain has TRBV10-3 and TRBJ1-6; D remains unclear. Germline V gene sequence: CDR1 ENHRY, CDR2 SYGVKD. CDR3 length: 17 amino acids. Trimming cost V 4 bases and J 0 bases, with 13 bases left between them. The CDR3 region is CAISVRQVSSYNSPLHF. The CDR3 DNA sequence: TGTGCCATCAGTGTTAGGCAGGTCAGCTCCTATAATTCACCCCTCCACTTT.

This clone has a handful of counts. The chain carries TRBV4-1 and TRBJ1-6, with D uncertain. The germline gives CDR1 MGHRA, CDR2 YSYEKL. This CDR3 has 14 residues. Trimming pared 0 bases from V and 10 bases from J, leaving 10 bases between. This chain's CDR3 is CASSQDPMGSPLHF. CDR3 nucleotides: TGCGCCAGCAGCCAAGATCCCATGGGCTCACCCCTCCACTTT.

This clone has a single count. The J gene is TRBJ1-2, the V gene TRBV7-9, with D unclear. With 3 bases removed from V and 4 bases from J, the gap between germline ends came to 3 bases. CDR1 SEHNR and CDR2 FQNEAQ come from the germline V gene (reference sequence). This CDR3 has 11 residues. CDR3 region: CASSFSYGYTF. CDR3 coding DNA: TGTGCCAGCAGCTTCTCCTATGGCTACACCTTC.

The chain employs TRBV9 and TRBJ2-5, with a possible D match to TRBD2 (6 bases). This CDR3 is built from 14 residues. Trimming stripped 4 bases from V and 1 base from J, with 11 bases between. CDR1 and CDR2 from the germline V gene are SGDLS and YYNGEE. The CDR3 nucleotides read TGTGCCAGCAGCTTGGGACTCACCCAAGAGACCCAGTACTTC. Protein product: CASSLGLTQETQYF.

This sequence joins TRBV2 and TRBJ1-4, with a weak D call TRBD1 (6 bases). The germline V gene has CDR1 SNHLY and CDR2 FYNNEI. With 7 bases removed from V and 2 bases from J, the gap between germline ends came to 8 bases. The length of the CDR3 is 13 residues. The CDR3 DNA reads TGTGCCAGCAACAGGGACACTAATGAAAAACTGTTTTTT. Its protein product is CASNRDTNEKLFF.

The chain uses TRBV24-1 and TRBJ2-7; TRBD1 matches at 7 bases. This CDR3 has 14 residues. The germline V gene encodes CDR1 KGHDR and CDR2 SFDVKD. The junction had 5 bases not matched to a gene; V was cut back by 3 bases and J by 4 bases. CDR3: CATSDPGQKYEQYF. In nucleotides, the CDR3 is TGTGCCACCAGTGATCCGGGACAGAAATACGAGCAGTACTTC.

The chain links TRBV24-1 to TRBJ1-2, with 8 bases fitting TRBD1. The V and J ends lost 7 bases and 3 bases, in that order; junction bases with no gene match: 21. Germline CDR1 KGHDR, CDR2 SFDVKD. This CDR3 comprises 19 residues. DNA of the CDR3: TGTGCCACCAGCCCTCCCGACCTCAAGCCGGGACAGGCTCACTATGGCTACACCTTC. Translated: CATSPPDLKPGQAHYGYTF.